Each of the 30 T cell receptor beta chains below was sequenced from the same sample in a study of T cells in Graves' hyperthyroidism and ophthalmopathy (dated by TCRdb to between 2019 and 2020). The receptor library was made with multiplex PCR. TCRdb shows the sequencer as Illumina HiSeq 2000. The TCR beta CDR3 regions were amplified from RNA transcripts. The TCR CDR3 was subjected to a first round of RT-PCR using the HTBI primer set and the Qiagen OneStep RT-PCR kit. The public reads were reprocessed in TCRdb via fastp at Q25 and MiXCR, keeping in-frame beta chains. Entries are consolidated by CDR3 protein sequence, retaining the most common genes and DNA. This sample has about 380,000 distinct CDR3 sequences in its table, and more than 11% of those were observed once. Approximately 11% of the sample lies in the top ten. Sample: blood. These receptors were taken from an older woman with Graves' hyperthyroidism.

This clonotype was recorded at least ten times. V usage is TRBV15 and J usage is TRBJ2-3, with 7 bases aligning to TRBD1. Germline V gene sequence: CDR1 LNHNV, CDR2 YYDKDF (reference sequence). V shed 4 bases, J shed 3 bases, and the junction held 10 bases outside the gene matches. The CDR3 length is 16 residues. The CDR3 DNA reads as TGTGCCACCAGCAAAGGACAGGTGCAACGGACAGATACGCAGTATTTT. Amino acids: CATSKGQVQRTDTQYF.

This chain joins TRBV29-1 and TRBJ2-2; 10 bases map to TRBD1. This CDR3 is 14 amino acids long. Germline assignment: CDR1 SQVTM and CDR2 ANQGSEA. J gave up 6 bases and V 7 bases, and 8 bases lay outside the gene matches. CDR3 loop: CSAVTGGLAGELFF. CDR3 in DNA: TGCAGCGCTGTGACAGGGGGCTTAGCCGGGGAGCTGTTTTTT.

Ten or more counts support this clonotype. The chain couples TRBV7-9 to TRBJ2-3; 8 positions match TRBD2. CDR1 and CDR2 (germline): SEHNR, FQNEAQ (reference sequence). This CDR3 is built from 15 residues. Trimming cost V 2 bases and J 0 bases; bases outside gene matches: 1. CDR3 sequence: CASSLLAGSTDTQYF. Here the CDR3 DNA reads TGTGCCAGCAGCTTATTAGCGGGAAGCACAGATACGCAGTATTTT.

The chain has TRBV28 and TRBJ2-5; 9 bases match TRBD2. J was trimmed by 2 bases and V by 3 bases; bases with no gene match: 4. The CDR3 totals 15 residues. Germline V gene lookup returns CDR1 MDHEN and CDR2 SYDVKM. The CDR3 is CASSFVAGVQETQYF. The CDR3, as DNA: TGTGCCAGCAGTTTTGTAGCGGGAGTACAAGAGACCCAGTACTTC. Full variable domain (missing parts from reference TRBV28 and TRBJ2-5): DVKVTQSSRYLVKRTGEKVFLECVQDMDHENMFWYRQDPGLGLRLIYFSYDVKMKEKGDIPEGYSVSREKKERFSLILESASTNQTSMYLCASSFVAGVQETQYFGPGTRLLVL.

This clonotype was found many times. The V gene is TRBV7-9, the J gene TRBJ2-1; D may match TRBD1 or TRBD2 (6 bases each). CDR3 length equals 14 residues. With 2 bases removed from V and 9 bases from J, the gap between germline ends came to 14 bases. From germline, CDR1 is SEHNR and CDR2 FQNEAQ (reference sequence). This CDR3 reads CASSLTLGGGEQFF. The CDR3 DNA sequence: TGTGCCAGCAGCTTAACTTTGGGGGGCGGTGAGCAGTTCTTC. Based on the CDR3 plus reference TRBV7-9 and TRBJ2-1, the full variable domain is DTGVSQNPRHKITKRGQNVTFRCDPISEHNRLYWYRQTLGQGPEFLTYFQNEAQLEKSRLLSDRFSAERPKGSFSTLEIQRTEQGDSAMYLCASSLTLGGGEQFFGPGTRLTVL.

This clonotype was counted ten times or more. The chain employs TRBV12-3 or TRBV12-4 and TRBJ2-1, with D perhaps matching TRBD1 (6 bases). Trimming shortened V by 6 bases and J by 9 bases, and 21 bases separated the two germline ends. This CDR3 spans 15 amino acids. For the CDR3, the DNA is TGTGCCAGCAGAGATATACAGGGAAGTCAGGGTGAGCAGTTCTTC. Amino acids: CASRDIQGSQGEQFF.

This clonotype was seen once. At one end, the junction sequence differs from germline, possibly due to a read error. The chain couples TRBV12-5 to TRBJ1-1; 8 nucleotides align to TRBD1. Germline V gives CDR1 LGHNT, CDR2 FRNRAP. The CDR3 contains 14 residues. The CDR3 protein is CASKGQGQNTEALF. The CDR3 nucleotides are TGTGCTAGTAAAGGACAGGGCCAGAACACTGAAGCTCTCTTT.

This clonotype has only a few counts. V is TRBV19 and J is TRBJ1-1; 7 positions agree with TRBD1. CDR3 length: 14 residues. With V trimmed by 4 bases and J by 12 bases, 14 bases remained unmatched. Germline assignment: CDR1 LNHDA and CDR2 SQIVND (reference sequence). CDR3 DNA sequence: TGTGCCAGTAGTACCAACCCAGGGGGTGCCCCATCTTTCTTT. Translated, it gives CASSTNPGGAPSFF.

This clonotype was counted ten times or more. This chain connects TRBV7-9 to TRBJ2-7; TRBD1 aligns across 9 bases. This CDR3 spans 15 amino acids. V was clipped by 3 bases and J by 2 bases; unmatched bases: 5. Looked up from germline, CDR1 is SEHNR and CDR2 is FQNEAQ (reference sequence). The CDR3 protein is CASSFGTGRAYEQYF. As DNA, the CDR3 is TGTGCCAGCAGCTTCGGGACAGGGAGGGCCTACGAGCAGTACTTC.

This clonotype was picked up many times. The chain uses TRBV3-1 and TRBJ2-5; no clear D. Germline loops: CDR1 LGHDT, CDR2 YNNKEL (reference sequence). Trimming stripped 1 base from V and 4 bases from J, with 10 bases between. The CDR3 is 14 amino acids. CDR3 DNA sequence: TGTGCCAGCAGCCAAGGTGCCAGCGTAGAGACCCAGTACTTC. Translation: CASSQGASVETQYF.

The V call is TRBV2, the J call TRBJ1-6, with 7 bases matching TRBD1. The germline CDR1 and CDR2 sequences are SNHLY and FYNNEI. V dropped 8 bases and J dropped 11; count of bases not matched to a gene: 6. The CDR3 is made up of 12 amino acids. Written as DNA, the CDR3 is TGTGCCAGCGGGCAGGGGGATACACCCCTCCACTTT. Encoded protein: CASGQGDTPLHF.

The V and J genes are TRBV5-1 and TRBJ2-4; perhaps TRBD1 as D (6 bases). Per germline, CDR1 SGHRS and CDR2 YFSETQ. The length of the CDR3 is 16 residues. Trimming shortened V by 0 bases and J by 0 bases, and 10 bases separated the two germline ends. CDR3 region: CASSLVQGLAKNIQYF. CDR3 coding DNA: TGCGCCAGCAGCTTGGTACAGGGCCTAGCCAAAAACATTCAGTACTTC.

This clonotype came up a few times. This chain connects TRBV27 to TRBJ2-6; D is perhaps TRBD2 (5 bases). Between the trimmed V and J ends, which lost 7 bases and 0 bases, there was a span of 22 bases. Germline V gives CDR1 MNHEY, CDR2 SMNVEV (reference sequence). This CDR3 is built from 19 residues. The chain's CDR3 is CASTQGSEGWGSGANVLTF. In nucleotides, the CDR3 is TGTGCCAGCACCCAAGGGAGTGAAGGCTGGGGCTCTGGGGCCAACGTCCTGACTTTC. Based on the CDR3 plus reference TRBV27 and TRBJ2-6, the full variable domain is EAQVTQNPRYLITVTGKKLTVTCSQNMNHEYMSWYRQDPGLGLRQIYYSMNVEVTDKGDVPEGYKVSRKEKRNFPLILESPSPNQTSLYFCASTQGSEGWGSGANVLTFGAGSRLTVL.

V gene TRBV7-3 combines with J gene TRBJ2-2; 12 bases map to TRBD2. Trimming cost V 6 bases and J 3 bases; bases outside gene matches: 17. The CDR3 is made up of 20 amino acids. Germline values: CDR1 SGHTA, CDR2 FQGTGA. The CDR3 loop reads CASRNTGGLAGGPDTGELFF. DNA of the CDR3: TGTGCCAGCAGAAACACCGGAGGGCTAGCGGGAGGGCCAGACACCGGGGAGCTGTTTTTT.

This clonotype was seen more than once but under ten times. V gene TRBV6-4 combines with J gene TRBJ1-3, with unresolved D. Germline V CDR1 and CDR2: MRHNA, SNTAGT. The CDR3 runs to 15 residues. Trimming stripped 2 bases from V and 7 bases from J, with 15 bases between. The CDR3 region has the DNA TGTGCCAGCAGTGACCACACCCCGGCCCGGAACACCATATATTTT. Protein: CASSDHTPARNTIYF.

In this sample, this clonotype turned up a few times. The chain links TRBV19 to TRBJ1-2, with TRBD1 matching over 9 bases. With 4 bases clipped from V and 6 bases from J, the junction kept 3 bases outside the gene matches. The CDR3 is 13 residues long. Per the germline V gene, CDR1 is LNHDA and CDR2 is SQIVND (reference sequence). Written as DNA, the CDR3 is TGTGCCAGTAGTACCACAGGGGGCAATGGCTACACCTTC. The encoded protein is CASSTTGGNGYTF.

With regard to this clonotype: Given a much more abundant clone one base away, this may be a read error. The CDR3 region is CASTTASTDAQYF. The CDR3 bases are TGTGCCAGTACGACAGCGAGCACAGATGCGCAGTATTTT. This chain uses TRBV6-2 or TRBV6-3 with TRBJ2-3, with a possible D match to TRBD1 (5 bases). This CDR3 is built from 13 residues. Germline V gene data show CDR1 as MNHEY and CDR2 as SVGEGT.

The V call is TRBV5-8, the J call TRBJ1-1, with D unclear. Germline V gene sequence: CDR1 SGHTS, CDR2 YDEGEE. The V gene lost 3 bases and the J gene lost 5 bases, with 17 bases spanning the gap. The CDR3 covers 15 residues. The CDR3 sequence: CASSYRSSGGTEAFF. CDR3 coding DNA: TGTGCCAGCAGCTATCGGTCTAGCGGTGGGACTGAAGCTTTCTTT.

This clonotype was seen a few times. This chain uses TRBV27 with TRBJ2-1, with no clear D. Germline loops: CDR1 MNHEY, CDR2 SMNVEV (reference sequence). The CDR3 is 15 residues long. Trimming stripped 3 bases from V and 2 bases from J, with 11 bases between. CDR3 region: CASSFDLSTYNEQFF. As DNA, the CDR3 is TGTGCCAGCAGTTTTGACTTAAGCACCTACAATGAGCAGTTCTTC.

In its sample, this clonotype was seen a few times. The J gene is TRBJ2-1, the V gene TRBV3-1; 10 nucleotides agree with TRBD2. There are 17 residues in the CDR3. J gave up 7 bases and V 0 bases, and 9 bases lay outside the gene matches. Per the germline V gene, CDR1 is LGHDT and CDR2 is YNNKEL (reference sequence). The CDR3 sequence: CASSQDGSGRGSNEQFF. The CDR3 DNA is TGTGCCAGCAGCCAAGATGGGAGCGGGAGGGGGTCGAATGAGCAGTTCTTC.

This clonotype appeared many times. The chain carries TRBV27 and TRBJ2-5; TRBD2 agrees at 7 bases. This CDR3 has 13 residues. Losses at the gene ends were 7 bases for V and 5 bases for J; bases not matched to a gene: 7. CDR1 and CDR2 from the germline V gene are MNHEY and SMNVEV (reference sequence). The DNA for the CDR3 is TGTGCCAGCACCATAGCGGGTGGGGAGACCCAGTACTTC. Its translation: CASTIAGGETQYF.

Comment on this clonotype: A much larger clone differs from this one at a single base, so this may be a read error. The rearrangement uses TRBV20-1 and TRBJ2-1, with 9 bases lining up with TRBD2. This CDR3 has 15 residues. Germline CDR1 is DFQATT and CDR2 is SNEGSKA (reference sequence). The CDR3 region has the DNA TGCAGTGCTAGAGGTCCCAGCGGGAGGAGGAATGAGCGGTTCTTC. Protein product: CSARGPSGRRNERFF.

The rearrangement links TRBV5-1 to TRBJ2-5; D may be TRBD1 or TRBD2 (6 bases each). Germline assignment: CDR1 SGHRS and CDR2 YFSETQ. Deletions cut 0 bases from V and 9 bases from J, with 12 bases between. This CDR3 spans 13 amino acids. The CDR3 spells CASSLGDTGAQYF. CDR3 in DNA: TGCGCCAGCAGCTTGGGGGACACGGGGGCCCAGTACTTC.

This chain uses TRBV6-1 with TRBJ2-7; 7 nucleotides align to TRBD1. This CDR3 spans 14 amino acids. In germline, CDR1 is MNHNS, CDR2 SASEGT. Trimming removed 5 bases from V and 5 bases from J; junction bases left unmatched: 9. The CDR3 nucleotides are TGTGCCAGCAGTCCAACAGGGGTTGACGACGAGCAGTACTTC. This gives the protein CASSPTGVDDEQYF.

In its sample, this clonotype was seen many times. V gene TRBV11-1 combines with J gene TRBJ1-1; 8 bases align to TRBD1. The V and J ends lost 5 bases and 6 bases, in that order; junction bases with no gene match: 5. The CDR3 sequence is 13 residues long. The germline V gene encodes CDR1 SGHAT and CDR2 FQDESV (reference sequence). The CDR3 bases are TGTGCCAGCAGCAGAGGACAGGGTCCTGAAGCTTTCTTT. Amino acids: CASSRGQGPEAFF.

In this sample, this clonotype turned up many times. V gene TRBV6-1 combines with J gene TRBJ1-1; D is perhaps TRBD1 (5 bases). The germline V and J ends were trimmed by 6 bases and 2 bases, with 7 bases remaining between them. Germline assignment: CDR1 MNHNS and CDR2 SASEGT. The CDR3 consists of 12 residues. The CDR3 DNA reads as TGTGCCAGCAGGACAGCTAACACTGAAGCTTTCTTT. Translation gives CASRTANTEAFF.

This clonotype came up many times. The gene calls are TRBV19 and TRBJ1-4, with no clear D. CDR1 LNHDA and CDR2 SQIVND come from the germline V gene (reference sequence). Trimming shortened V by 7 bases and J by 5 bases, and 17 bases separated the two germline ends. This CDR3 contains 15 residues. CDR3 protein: CASTMGRRFNEKLFF. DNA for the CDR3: TGTGCCAGTACCATGGGCCGCAGGTTCAATGAAAAACTGTTTTTT. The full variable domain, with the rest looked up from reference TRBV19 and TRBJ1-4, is DGGITQSPKYLFRKEGQNVTLSCEQNLNHDAMYWYRQDPGQGLRLIYYSQIVNDFQKGDIAEGYSVSREKKESFPLTVTSAQKNPTAFYLCASTMGRRFNEKLFFGSGTQLSVL.

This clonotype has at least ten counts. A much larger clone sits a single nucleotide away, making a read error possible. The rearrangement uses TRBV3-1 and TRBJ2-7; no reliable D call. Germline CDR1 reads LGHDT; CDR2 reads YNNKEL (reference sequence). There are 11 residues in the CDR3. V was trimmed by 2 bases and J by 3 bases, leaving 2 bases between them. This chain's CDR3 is CASSQIYEQYF. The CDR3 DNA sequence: TGTGCCAGCAGCCAAATCTACGAGCAGTACTTC.

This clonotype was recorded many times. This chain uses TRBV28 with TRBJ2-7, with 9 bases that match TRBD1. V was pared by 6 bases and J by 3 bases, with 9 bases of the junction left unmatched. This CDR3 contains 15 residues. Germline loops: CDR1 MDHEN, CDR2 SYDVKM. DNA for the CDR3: TGTGCCAGCAGCTTAGGGACAGGGCAGTTCTACGAGCAGTACTTC. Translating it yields CASSLGTGQFYEQYF.

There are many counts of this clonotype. The CDR3 region is CASSTNIPGPWNEQFF. As DNA, the CDR3 is TGTGCCAGCAGTACGAACATCCCGGGGCCTTGGAATGAGCAGTTCTTC. The V call is TRBV2, the J call TRBJ2-1; possibly TRBD1 or TRBD2 for D (5 bases each). CDR3 length: 16 amino acids. V gave up 5 bases and J gave up 7 bases, with 21 bases separating them. Germline lookup yields CDR1 SNHLY and CDR2 FYNNEI. Drawing the rest from reference TRBV2 and TRBJ2-1, the complete variable domain is EPEVTQTPSHQVTQMGQEVILRCVPISNHLYFYWYRQILGQKVEFLVSFYNNEISEKSEIFDDQFSVERPDGSNFTLKIRSTKLEDSAMYFCASSTNIPGPWNEQFFGPGTRLTVL.